Below, 22 T cell receptor beta chains from the same sample are listed, as sequenced in a study of T cell changes during pregnancy in multiple sclerosis. Measured with immunoSEQ multiplex PCR; TCRdb has only the in-frame clones, and not every one. Counted here are 50,000 or so clones, 80% to 95% occurring once; the ten biggest clones make up under 0.7%. This sample comprised CD4+ T cells from peripheral blood mononuclear cells, obtained after pregnancy. These receptor sequences come from a female donor with multiple sclerosis, enrolled in a pregnancy study.

The chain carries TRBV18 and TRBJ2-5; 7 bases are a match to TRBD1. Per the germline V gene, CDR1 is KGHSH and CDR2 is LQKENI. This CDR3 region has 14 residues. V lost 2 bases, J lost 5 bases, and 5 bases stayed unmatched. Here the CDR3 DNA reads TGTGCCAGCTCACCAGTGACAGGGCGCGAGACCCAGTACTTC. Amino acid sequence: CASSPVTGRETQYF.

The chain employs TRBV14 and TRBJ2-1; weak D call: TRBD1 (7 bases). The CDR3 covers 15 residues. Germline lookup yields CDR1 SGHDN and CDR2 FVKESK. Deletions cut 4 bases from V and 7 bases from J, with 17 bases between. The CDR3 DNA follows: TGTGCCAGCAGCCCTTGGGCCTCAGGGGGGAATGAGCAGTTCTTC. This gives the protein CASSPWASGGNEQFF. The variable domain in full, with the rest retrieved from reference TRBV14 and TRBJ2-1, is EAGVTQFPSHSVIEKGQTVTLRCDPISGHDNLYWYRRVMGKEIKFLLHFVKESKQDESGMPNNRFLAERTGGTYSTLKVQPAELEDSGVYFCASSPWASGGNEQFFGPGTRLTVL.

The genes are TRBV7-9 and TRBJ1-2; 9 bases align to TRBD1. Germline-derived CDR1 and CDR2 are SEHNR and FQNEAQ (reference sequence). CDR3 length: 14 residues. The V segment lost 8 bases and the J segment 8 bases; nucleotides outside the gene matches: 12. CDR3: CASGPGQGFRGYTF. The CDR3 DNA reads as TGTGCCAGCGGTCCGGGACAGGGTTTTCGGGGCTACACCTTC.

The CDR3 nucleotides read TGCGCCAGCAGGCTGGCCAGTATGCTCACAGATACGCAGTATTTT. This sequence encodes CASRLASMLTDTQYF. This chain joins TRBV5-1 and TRBJ2-3; D gene uncertain. This CDR3 region has 15 residues. Per the germline V gene, CDR1 is SGHRS and CDR2 is YFSETQ. The V end was cut by 5 bases, the J end by 2 bases, with 15 bases between.

The rearrangement uses TRBV14 and TRBJ2-7, with D unclear. This CDR3 comprises 16 residues. In germline, CDR1 is SGHDN, CDR2 FVKESK. V was trimmed by 0 bases and J by 0 bases, leaving 12 bases between them. The CDR3 region is CASSQDSFSFSYEQYF. In DNA, the CDR3 is TGTGCCAGCAGCCAAGATAGTTTTTCCTTCTCCTACGAGCAGTACTTC. Filled out from reference TRBV14 and TRBJ2-7, the complete variable domain reads EAGVTQFPSHSVIEKGQTVTLRCDPISGHDNLYWYRRVMGKEIKFLLHFVKESKQDESGMPNNRFLAERTGGTYSTLKVQPAELEDSGVYFCASSQDSFSFSYEQYFGPGTRLTVT.

The chain couples TRBV6-5 to TRBJ2-7; 9 bases agree with TRBD2. The CDR3 runs 14 residues. Losses at the gene ends were 0 bases for V and 6 bases for J; bases not matched to a gene: 3. Per the germline V gene, CDR1 is MNHEY and CDR2 is SVGAGI. CDR3 nucleotides: TGTGCCAGCAGTTACTCGCGGGAGGGCCGCGAGCAGTACTTC. It is translated as CASSYSREGREQYF.

V usage is TRBV7-8 and J usage is TRBJ1-1; a weak D match, TRBD1 (5 bases). This CDR3 is built from 16 residues. Trimming pared 4 bases from V and 10 bases from J, leaving 25 bases between. In germline, CDR1 is SGHVS, CDR2 FQNEAQ. The CDR3 spells CASSSSGGVVGKGAFF. The CDR3 DNA reads TGTGCCAGCAGCTCCTCTGGAGGGGTGGTGGGAAAGGGAGCTTTCTTT.

This chain joins TRBV25-1 and TRBJ1-1; 9 nucleotides agree with TRBD1. In germline, CDR1 is MGHDK, CDR2 SYGVNS. V trimming: 1 base; J trimming: 4 bases; junction bases outside the gene matches: 4. The CDR3 covers 15 residues. The CDR3 nucleotides are TGTGCCAGCAGTGAATCCACAGGGGGCCCCACTGAAGCTTTCTTT. This gives the protein CASSESTGGPTEAFF.

The V and J genes are TRBV10-3 and TRBJ1-1; TRBD1 matches at 9 bases. After removal of 0 bases from V and 1 base from J, the junction contained 0 bases not matched to a gene. The CDR3 consists of 15 residues. Per germline, CDR1 ENHRY and CDR2 SYGVKD. CDR3 coding DNA: TGTGCCATCAGTGAGTCGACAGGGGGGAACACTGAAGCTTTCTTT. Translating gives CAISESTGGNTEAFF.

The chain carries TRBV27 and TRBJ1-5; tentatively, D is TRBD1 (6 bases). V was clipped by 1 base and J by 5 bases, with 15 bases between them. CDR3 length: 16 residues. Germline CDR1 reads MNHEY; CDR2 reads SMNVEV (reference sequence). This CDR3 is CASSLYPHREHQPQHF. Here the CDR3 DNA reads TGTGCCAGCAGTTTATATCCCCACAGGGAGCATCAGCCCCAGCATTTT.

This rearrangement joins TRBV5-6 to TRBJ1-4; D possibly corresponds to TRBD1 (6 bases). The V gene's germline CDR1 is SGHDT and CDR2 YYEEEE. V was clipped by 2 bases and J by 8 bases, with 13 bases between them. This CDR3 region has 14 residues. This chain's CDR3 is CASSFYGGGEKLFF. In nucleotides, the CDR3 is TGTGCCAGCAGCTTCTACGGGGGGGGCGAAAAACTGTTTTTT.

The chain has TRBV30 and TRBJ2-7; TRBD2 aligns across 7 bases. V lost 3 bases, J lost 1 base, and 15 bases stayed unmatched. Germline V gives CDR1 GTSNPN, CDR2 SVGIG (reference sequence). This CDR3 contains 17 residues. CDR3 nucleotide sequence: TGTGCCTGGAGCCGACTAGCTGCTCTAGAAATGTCCTACGAGCAGTACTTC. It is translated as CAWSRLAALEMSYEQYF.

The J gene is TRBJ2-3, the V gene TRBV5-1; D remains unclear. The CDR3 extends over 15 amino acids. V was pared by 7 bases and J by 1 base, with 16 bases between. Germline V gene sequence: CDR1 SGHRS, CDR2 YFSETQ. The CDR3 reads CASGRGAVGTDTQYF. The CDR3 DNA is TGCGCCAGCGGTCGAGGCGCGGTGGGCACAGATACGCAGTATTTT.

The rearrangement links TRBV6-4 to TRBJ2-3; TRBD2 matches 12 bases. V was clipped by 4 bases and J by 4 bases; unmatched bases: 3. The CDR3 runs to 15 residues. Germline CDR1 and CDR2: MRHNA and SNTAGT. CDR3 sequence: CASSVLAGGSDTQYF. DNA of the CDR3: TGTGCCAGCAGTGTACTAGCGGGAGGATCAGATACGCAGTATTTT.

The genes are TRBV11-2 and TRBJ2-2; 12 positions match TRBD2. V trimming: 1 base; J trimming: 2 bases; junction bases outside the gene matches: 5. The CDR3 spans 18 residues. Germline lookup yields CDR1 SGHAT and CDR2 FQNNGV. CDR3 bases: TGTGCCAGCAGCTTAGTCACGGGACTAGCGGGTAACACCGGGGAGCTGTTTTTT. Protein sequence: CASSLVTGLAGNTGELFF.

The genes are TRBV5-8 and TRBJ1-4; TRBD1 matches 8 bases. After removal of 6 bases from V and 7 bases from J, the junction contained 11 bases not matched to a gene. Germline-derived CDR1 and CDR2 are SGHTS and YDEGEE. The CDR3 totals 15 residues. As DNA, the CDR3 is TGTGCCAGCATCCTAACCGGGACAGGCAGTGAAAAACTGTTTTTT. Translating gives CASILTGTGSEKLFF.

This clone was observed a few times. This chain uses TRBV10-3 with TRBJ1-5; a possible D gene is TRBD1 (6 bases). The CDR3 sequence is 14 residues long. V lost 8 bases to trimming and J lost 3 bases, with 14 bases between them. Per the germline V gene, CDR1 is ENHRY and CDR2 is SYGVKD. The CDR3 reads CAISADSYNQPQHF. The CDR3 DNA reads as TGTGCCATCTCCGCGGACAGCTACAATCAGCCCCAGCATTTT.

This clone has a single count. J is TRBJ2-7 and V is TRBV13; D gene ambiguous. Trimming cost V 5 bases and J 2 bases, with 10 bases left between them. CDR1 and CDR2 (germline): PRHDT, FYEKMQ (reference sequence). This CDR3 has 13 residues. The CDR3 loop reads CASSLRSPYEQYF. In DNA form, the CDR3 reads TGTGCCAGCAGCCTACGGTCTCCCTACGAGCAGTACTTC.

This chain joins TRBV7-2 and TRBJ2-7; D is ambiguous. V lost 1 base to trimming and J lost 2 bases, with 3 bases between them. Germline lookup yields CDR1 SGHTA and CDR2 FQGNSA. The CDR3 is 12 residues long. In nucleotides, the CDR3 is TGTGCCAGCAGCTTAGATACCTACGAGCAGTACTTC. Protein sequence: CASSLDTYEQYF.

This chain connects TRBV7-2 to TRBJ2-4; 10 nucleotides line up with TRBD2. V shed 3 bases and J 8 bases; nucleotides not matched to a gene: 4. Germline V gene sequence: CDR1 SGHTA, CDR2 FQGNSA. This CDR3 is built from 14 residues. CDR3 sequence reads: CASSLSLAGDIQYF. CDR3 DNA: TGTGCCAGCAGCTTGTCGCTAGCGGGAGACATTCAGTACTTC.

The chain recombines TRBV5-1 with TRBJ2-3, with D possibly matching TRBD2 (6 bases). This CDR3 region has 14 residues. V shed 5 bases and J shed 0 bases, with 10 bases lying between them. The V gene's germline CDR1 is SGHRS and CDR2 YFSETQ. In DNA form, the CDR3 reads TGCGCCAGCAGACTAGCAGCTAGCACAGATACGCAGTATTTT. Protein sequence: CASRLAASTDTQYF.

This clone was observed a single time. This sample includes further DNA sequences coding for the same CDR3. V and J are TRBV9 and TRBJ2-7; 10 positions match TRBD2. The CDR3 runs to 14 residues. Per the germline V gene, CDR1 is SGDLS and CDR2 is YYNGEE. V lost 0 bases and J lost 3; bases outside the gene matches: 0. CDR3 nucleotide sequence: TGTGCCAGCAGCGTAGGACTAGCGGGCTACGAGCAGTACTTC. The encoded protein is CASSVGLAGYEQYF.